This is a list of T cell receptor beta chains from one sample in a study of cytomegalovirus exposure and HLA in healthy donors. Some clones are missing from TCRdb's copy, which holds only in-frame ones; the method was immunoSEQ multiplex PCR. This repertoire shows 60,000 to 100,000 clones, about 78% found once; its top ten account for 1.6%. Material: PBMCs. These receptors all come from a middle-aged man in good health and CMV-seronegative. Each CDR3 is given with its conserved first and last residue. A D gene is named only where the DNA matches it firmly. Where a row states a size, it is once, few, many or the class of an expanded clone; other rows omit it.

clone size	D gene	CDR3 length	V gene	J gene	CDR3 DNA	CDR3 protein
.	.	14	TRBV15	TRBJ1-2	TGTGCCACCACCCCAGGGGATACTAACTATGGCTACACCTTC	CATTPGDTNYGYTF
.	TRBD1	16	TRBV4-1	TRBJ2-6	TGCGCCAGCAGCCGGACAGGGGCAGCTGGGGCCAACGTCCTGACTTTC	CASSRTGAAGANVLTF
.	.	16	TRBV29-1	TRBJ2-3	TGCAGCGTTGAATTTTGGGCTAGCGCTAGCACAGATACGCAGTATTTT	CSVEFWASASTDTQYF
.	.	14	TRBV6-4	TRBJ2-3	TGTGCCAGCAGTGACCGCGCCGACACAGATACGCAGTATTTT	CASSDRADTDTQYF
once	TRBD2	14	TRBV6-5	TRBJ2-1	TGTGCCAGCGACCCAGCGGGAACATACAATGAGCAGTTCTTC	CASDPAGTYNEQFF
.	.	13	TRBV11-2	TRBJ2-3	TGTGCCAGCAGCTTACGGGTCACAGATACGCAGTATTTT	CASSLRVTDTQYF
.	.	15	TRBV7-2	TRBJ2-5	TGTGCCAGCAGCGATATCGGACACCTCCAAGAGACCCAGTACTTC	CASSDIGHLQETQYF
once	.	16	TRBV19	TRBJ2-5	TGTGCCAGTGGGAAGATTTGGGACAAGACCCAAGAGACCCAGTACTTC	CASGKIWDKTQETQYF
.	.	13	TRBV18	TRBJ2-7	TGTGCCAGCTCACCGCTACGCTCCTACGAGCAGTACTTC	CASSPLRSYEQYF
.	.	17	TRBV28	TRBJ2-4	TGTGCCAGCAGTGAAATAGCGACGGGGGTAGCCAAAAACATTCAGTACTTC	CASSEIATGVAKNIQYF
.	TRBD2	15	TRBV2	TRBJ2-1	TGTGCCAGCAGGGGGACTAGCGGGAGGCCGGATGAGCAGTTCTTC	CASRGTSGRPDEQFF
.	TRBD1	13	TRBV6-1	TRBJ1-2	TGTGCCAGCAGCGCTGACAGGGCTGGGGGCTACACCTTC	CASSADRAGGYTF
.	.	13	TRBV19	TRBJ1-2	TGTGCCAGTAGTATCGACGGAGATGATGGCTACACCTTC	CASSIDGDDGYTF
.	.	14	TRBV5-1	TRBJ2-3	TGCGCCAGCAGCCCGCGGGGGCCCACAGATACGCAGTATTTT	CASSPRGPTDTQYF
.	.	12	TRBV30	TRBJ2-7	TGTGCCTGGAGTTTGAGGCCCAACGAGCAGTACTTC	CAWSLRPNEQYF
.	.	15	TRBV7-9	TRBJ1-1	TGTTCCAGCAGCTTTTTCAGGGATCGTAACACTGAAGCTTTCTTT	CSSSFFRDRNTEAFF
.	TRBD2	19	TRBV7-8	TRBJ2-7	TGTGCCAGCAGCCCATGGAGGTTTCTAGCGGGGCAGAGCTCCTACGAGCAGTACTTC	CASSPWRFLAGQSSYEQYF